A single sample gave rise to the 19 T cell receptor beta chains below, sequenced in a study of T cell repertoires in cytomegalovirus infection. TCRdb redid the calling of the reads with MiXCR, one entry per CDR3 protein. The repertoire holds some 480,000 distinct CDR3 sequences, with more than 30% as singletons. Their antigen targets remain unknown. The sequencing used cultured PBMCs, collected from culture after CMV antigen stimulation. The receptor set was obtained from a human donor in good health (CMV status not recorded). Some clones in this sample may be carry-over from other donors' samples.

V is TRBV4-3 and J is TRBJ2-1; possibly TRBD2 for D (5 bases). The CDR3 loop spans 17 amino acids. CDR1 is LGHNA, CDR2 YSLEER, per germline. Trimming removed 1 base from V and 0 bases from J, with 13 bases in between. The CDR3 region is CASSQGSRVGSYNEQFF. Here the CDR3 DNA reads TGCGCCAGCAGCCAAGGGTCGAGGGTAGGCTCCTACAATGAGCAGTTCTTC.

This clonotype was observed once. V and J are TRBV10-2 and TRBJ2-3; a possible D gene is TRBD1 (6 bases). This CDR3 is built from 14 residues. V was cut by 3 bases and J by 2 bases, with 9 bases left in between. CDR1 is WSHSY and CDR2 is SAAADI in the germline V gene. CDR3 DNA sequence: TGCGCCAGCAGTGAACAGGGACCCACAGATACGCAGTATTTT. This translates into CASSEQGPTDTQYF.

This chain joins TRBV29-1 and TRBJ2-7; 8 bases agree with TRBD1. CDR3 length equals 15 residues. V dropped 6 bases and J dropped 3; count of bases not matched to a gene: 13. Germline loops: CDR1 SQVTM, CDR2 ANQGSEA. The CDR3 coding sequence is TGCAGCGTAGGCGACACAGGGGGACCCATCTACGAGCAGTACTTC. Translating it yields CSVGDTGGPIYEQYF.

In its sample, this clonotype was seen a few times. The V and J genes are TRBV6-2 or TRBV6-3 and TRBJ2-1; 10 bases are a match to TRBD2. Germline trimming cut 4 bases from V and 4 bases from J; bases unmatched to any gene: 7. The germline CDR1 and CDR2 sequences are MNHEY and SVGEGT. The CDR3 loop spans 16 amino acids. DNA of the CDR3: TGTGCCAGCAGTTGGGGGACTAGCGCCTATTACAATGAGCAGTTCTTC. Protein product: CASSWGTSAYYNEQFF.

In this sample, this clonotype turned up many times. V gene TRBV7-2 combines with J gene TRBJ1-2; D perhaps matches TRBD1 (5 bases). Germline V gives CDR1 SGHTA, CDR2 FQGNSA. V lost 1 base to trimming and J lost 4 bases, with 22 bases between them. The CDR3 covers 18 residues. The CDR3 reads CASSLDQVRAGVSYGYTF. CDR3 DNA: TGTGCCAGCAGCTTAGATCAAGTCAGGGCAGGTGTGAGCTATGGCTACACCTTC.

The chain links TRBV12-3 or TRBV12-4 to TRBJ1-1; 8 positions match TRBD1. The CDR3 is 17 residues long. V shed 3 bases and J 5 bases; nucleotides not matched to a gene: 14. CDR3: CASSLDRTGRSGTEAFF. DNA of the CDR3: TGTGCCAGCAGTTTGGACCGGACAGGGCGGTCTGGTACTGAAGCTTTCTTT.

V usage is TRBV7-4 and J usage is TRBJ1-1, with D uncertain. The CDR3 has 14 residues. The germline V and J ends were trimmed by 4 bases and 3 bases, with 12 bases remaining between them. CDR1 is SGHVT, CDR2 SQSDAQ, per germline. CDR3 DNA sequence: TGTGCCAGCAGCTCTTCAAGCCACCACACTGAAGCTTTCTTT. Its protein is CASSSSSHHTEAFF.

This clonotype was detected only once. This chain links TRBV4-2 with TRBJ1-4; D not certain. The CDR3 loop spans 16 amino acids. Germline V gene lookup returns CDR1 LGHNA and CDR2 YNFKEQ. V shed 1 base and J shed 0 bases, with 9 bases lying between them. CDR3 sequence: CASSQVAGSTNEKLFF. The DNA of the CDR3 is TGTGCCAGCAGCCAAGTAGCGGGGTCAACTAATGAAAAACTGTTTTTT.

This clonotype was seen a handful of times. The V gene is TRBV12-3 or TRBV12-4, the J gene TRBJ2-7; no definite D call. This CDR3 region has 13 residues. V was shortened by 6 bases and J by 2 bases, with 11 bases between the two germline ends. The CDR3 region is CASSQAGAYEQYF. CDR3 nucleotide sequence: TGTGCCAGCAGCCAGGCCGGCGCCTACGAGCAGTACTTC.

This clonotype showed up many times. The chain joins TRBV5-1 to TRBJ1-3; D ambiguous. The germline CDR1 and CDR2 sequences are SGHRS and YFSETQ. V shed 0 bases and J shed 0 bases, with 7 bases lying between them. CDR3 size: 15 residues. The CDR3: CASSLEGSSGNTIYF. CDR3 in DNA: TGCGCCAGCAGCTTGGAGGGCAGCTCTGGAAACACCATATATTTT.

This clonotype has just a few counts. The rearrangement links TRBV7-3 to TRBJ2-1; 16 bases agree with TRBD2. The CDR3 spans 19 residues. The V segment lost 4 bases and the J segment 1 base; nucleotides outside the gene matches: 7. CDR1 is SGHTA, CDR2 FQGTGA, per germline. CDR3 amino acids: CASSSPGLAGGISYNEQFF. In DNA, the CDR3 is TGTGCCAGCAGCTCTCCGGGACTAGCGGGAGGGATTTCCTACAATGAGCAGTTCTTC.

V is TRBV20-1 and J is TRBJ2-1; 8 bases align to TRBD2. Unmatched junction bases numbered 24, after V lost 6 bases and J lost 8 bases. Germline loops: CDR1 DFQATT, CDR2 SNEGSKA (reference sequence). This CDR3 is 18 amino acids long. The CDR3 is CSAAKITGTRVGADEQFF. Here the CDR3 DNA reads TGCAGTGCCGCGAAAATTACCGGGACTAGAGTAGGAGCAGATGAGCAGTTCTTC.

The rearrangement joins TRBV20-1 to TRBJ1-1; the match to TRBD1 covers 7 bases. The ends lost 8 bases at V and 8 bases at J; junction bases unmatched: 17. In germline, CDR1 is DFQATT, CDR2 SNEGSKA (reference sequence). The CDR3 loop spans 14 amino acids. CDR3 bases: TGCAGTTTCCTCCACCGGGACAGCGTATACGAAGCTTTCTTT. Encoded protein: CSFLHRDSVYEAFF.

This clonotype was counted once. The CDR3 reads CASSPRGAPYEQYV. DNA of the CDR3: TGTGCCAGCTCACCACGGGGCGCCCCCTACGAGCAGTACGTC. The genes are TRBV18 and TRBJ2-7, with D tentatively TRBD1 (5 bases). The CDR3 contains 14 residues. Trimming stripped 1 base from V and 2 bases from J, with 9 bases between. Germline-derived CDR1 and CDR2 are KGHSH and LQKENI.

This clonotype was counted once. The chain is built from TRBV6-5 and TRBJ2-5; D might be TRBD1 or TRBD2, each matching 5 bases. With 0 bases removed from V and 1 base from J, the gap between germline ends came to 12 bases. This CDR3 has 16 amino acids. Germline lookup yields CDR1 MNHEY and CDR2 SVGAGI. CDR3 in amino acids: CASSYSGARAQETQYF. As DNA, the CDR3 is TGTGCCAGCAGTTACTCCGGGGCACGGGCCCAAGAGACCCAGTACTTC.

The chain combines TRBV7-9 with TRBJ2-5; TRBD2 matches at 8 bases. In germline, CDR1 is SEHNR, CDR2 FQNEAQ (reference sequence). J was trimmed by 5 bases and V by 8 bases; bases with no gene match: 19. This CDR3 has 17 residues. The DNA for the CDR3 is TGTGCCAGCGGATTCGGGGCCAGCGGGAGTCTCTCGGAGACCCAGTACTTC. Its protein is CASGFGASGSLSETQYF. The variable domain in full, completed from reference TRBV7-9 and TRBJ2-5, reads DTGVSQNPRHKITKRGQNVTFRCDPISEHNRLYWYRQTLGQGPEFLTYFQNEAQLEKSRLLSDRFSAERPKGSFSTLEIQRTEQGDSAMYLCASGFGASGSLSETQYFGPGTRLLVL.

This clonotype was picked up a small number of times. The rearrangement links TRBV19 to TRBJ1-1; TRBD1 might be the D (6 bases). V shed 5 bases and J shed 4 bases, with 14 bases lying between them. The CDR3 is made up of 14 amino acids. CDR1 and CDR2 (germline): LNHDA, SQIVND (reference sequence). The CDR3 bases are TGTGCCAGTAGTTTAAAACAGGGTGGCACTGAAGCTTTCTTT. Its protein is CASSLKQGGTEAFF.

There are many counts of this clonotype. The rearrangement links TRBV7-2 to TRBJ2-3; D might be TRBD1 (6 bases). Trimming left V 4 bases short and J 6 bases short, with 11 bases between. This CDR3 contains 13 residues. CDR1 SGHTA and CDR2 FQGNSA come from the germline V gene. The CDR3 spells CASSSTGSDTQYF. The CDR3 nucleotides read TGTGCCAGCAGCTCGACAGGTTCTGATACGCAGTATTTT.

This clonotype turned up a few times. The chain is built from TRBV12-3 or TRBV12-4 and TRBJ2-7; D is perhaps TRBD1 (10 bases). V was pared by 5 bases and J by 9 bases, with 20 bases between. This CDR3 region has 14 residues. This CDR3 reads CASSGGGDRGRQYF. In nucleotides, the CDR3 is TGTGCCAGCAGTGGCGGGGGGGACAGGGGAAGGCAGTACTTC.